This TCR beta chain came from a study of T cell responses to AZD1222 COVID-19 vaccine. About the study: Some second doses came at about 4 weeks and others at about 12 weeks; these were pooled.

Assay used: immunoSEQ multiplex PCR; TCRdb lists only in-frame clones, some missing. Of about 140,000 clones detected, 90% to 95% appear once; the ten largest clones hold over 3%. V lost 5 bases, J lost 7 bases, and 14 bases stayed unmatched. This CDR3 is built from 16 residues. In germline, CDR1 is SGHRS, CDR2 YFSETQ. The V call is TRBV5-1, the J call TRBJ2-3, with 9 bases lining up with TRBD2. Material: peripheral blood, obtained on day 0 of AZD1222 vaccination. The TCR sequence derives from an adult in good health. In DNA, the CDR3 is TGCGCCAGCAGAACCCGGACCGGGCGGGAGGGAAATACGCAGTATTTT. It translates to CASRTRTGREGNTQYF. The full variable domain, its missing parts supplied by reference TRBV5-1 and TRBJ2-3, is KAGVTQTPRYLIKTRGQQVTLSCSPISGHRSVSWYQQTPGQGLQFLFEYFSETQRNKGNFPGRFSGRQFSNSRSEMNVSTLELGDSALYLCASRTRTGREGNTQYFGPGTRLTVL.